A single sample is the source of the 10 T cell receptor beta chains below, sequenced in a study of beta chain features in type 1 diabetes. TCRB transcripts that were expressed got sequenced, as all of the isolated RNA had been reverse transcribed. TCRdb's table, derived via immunoSEQ multiplex PCR, lists solely in-frame clones and lacks some. Altogether fewer than 500,000 clones are present, around 14% being singletons, with the ten largest covering less than 0.04%. The sequencing input was naive CD4+ T cells from blood. Receptors originate from a man younger than 45 in good health.

The V call is TRBV29-1, the J call TRBJ2-6, with D unclear. Germline V lookup: CDR1 SQVTM, CDR2 ANQGSEA. Trimming removed 5 bases from V and 6 bases from J, with 5 bases in between. The CDR3 is 11 amino acids. CDR3 in DNA: TGCAGCGTTCCTGTGGCCAACGTCCTGACTTTC. Translation: CSVPVANVLTF.

The V call is TRBV6-6, the J call TRBJ2-1, with D unresolved. The CDR3 has 16 residues. The V gene lost 2 bases and the J gene lost 0 bases, with 11 bases spanning the gap. In germline, CDR1 is MNHNY, CDR2 SVGAGI (reference sequence). DNA for the CDR3: TGTGCCAGCAGTTACAATCCGCGGAGCTCCTACAATGAGCAGTTCTTC. Translated, it gives CASSYNPRSSYNEQFF.

This clone has a handful of counts. The V and J genes are TRBV25-1 and TRBJ1-1; D is ambiguous. The CDR3 has 12 amino acids. Germline V gene sequence: CDR1 MGHDK, CDR2 SYGVNS. The ends were cut back, 6 bases at V and 6 bases at J, with 11 bases in the middle. The CDR3 protein is CASRDPGAEAFF. CDR3 coding DNA: TGTGCCAGCAGGGACCCCGGAGCTGAAGCTTTCTTT.

The rearrangement joins TRBV7-9 to TRBJ1-6; D remains ambiguous. The V gene's germline CDR1 is SEHNR and CDR2 FQNEAQ (reference sequence). This CDR3 contains 12 residues. V was clipped by 5 bases and J by 9 bases, with 8 bases between them. CDR3 in DNA: TGTGCCAGCAGCCTATATGGTTCACCCCTCCACTTT. As protein: CASSLYGSPLHF. The full variable domain, rest sourced from reference TRBV7-9 and TRBJ1-6, is DTGVSQNPRHKITKRGQNVTFRCDPISEHNRLYWYRQTLGQGPEFLTYFQNEAQLEKSRLLSDRFSAERPKGSFSTLEIQRTEQGDSAMYLCASSLYGSPLHFGNGTRLTVT.

The V call is TRBV7-2, the J call TRBJ2-1, with D uncertain. The length of the CDR3 is 14 residues. V was pared by 7 bases and J by 5 bases, with 15 bases between. Germline CDR1 SGHTA, CDR2 FQGNSA. The CDR3 loop is CASTPRASNNEQFF. As DNA, the CDR3 is TGTGCCAGCACCCCTCGGGCAAGTAACAATGAGCAGTTCTTC.

The chain joins TRBV5-1 to TRBJ2-3, with D perhaps matching TRBD2 (6 bases). CDR1 and CDR2 (germline): SGHRS, YFSETQ. V lost 3 bases and J 0 bases, leaving 20 bases between the germline ends. The CDR3 has 18 amino acids. CDR3 bases: TGCGCCAGCAGCTCGTACCGGGGCGGCAGCGGGAGCACAGATACGCAGTATTTT. Its translation is CASSSYRGGSGSTDTQYF. Combining the CDR3 with reference TRBV5-1 and TRBJ2-3 gives the whole variable domain KAGVTQTPRYLIKTRGQQVTLSCSPISGHRSVSWYQQTPGQGLQFLFEYFSETQRNKGNFPGRFSGRQFSNSRSEMNVSTLELGDSALYLCASSSYRGGSGSTDTQYFGPGTRLTVL.

The chain couples TRBV5-4 to TRBJ2-1; the D gene is possibly TRBD2 (7 bases). Germline assignment: CDR1 SGHNT and CDR2 YYREEE (reference sequence). With 2 bases removed from V and 0 bases from J, the gap between germline ends came to 12 bases. The CDR3 is 16 residues long. The CDR3 nucleotides read TGTGCCAGCAGCTTAGGGGGGGTAACCTCCTACAATGAGCAGTTCTTC. Translated, it gives CASSLGGVTSYNEQFF.

The chain uses TRBV7-8 and TRBJ1-6, with D maybe TRBD1 (5 bases). This CDR3 spans 14 amino acids. Germline assignment: CDR1 SGHVS and CDR2 FQNEAQ. Trimming took 3 bases from V and 8 from J, leaving 11 bases between them. The CDR3 DNA sequence: TGTGCCAGCAGCTTGTTGGACAATTATTCACCCCTCCACTTT. Translated: CASSLLDNYSPLHF.

This clone was detected many times. The chain links TRBV30 to TRBJ2-5; weak D call: TRBD2 (7 bases). The germline CDR1 and CDR2 sequences are GTSNPN and SVGIG (reference sequence). This CDR3 has 14 amino acids. The V gene lost 0 bases and the J gene lost 5 bases, with 13 bases spanning the gap. CDR3 amino acids: CAWSVRGAGETQYF. The CDR3 DNA reads as TGTGCCTGGAGTGTACGGGGGGCAGGGGAGACCCAGTACTTC.

In its sample, this clone was seen a few times. The chain links TRBV21-1 to TRBJ1-2. TRBV21-1 represents a pseudogene. The CDR3 runs to 16 residues. CDR3 sequence reads: CASSKALPAFVRGYTF. In DNA, the CDR3 is TGTGCCAGCAGCAAAGCGCTTCCGGCGTTCGTGAGAGGCTACACCTTC.